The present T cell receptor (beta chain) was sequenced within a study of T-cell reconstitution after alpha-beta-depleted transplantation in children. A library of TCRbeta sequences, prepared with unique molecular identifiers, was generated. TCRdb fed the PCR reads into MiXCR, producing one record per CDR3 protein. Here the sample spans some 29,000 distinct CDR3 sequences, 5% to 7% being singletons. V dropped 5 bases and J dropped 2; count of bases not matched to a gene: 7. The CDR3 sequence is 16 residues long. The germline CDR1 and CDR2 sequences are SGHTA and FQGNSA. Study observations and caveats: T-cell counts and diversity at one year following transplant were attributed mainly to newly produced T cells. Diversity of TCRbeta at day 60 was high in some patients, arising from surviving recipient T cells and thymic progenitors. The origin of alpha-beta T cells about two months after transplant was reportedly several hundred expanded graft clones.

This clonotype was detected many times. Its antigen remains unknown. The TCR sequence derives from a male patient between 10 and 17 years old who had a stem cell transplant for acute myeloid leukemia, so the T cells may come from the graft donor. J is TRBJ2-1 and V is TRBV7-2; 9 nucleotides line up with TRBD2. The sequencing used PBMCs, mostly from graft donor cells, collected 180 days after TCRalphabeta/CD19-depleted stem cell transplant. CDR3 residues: CASSPGLAPTYNEQFF. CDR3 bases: TGTGCCAGCAGCCCGGGACTAGCCCCCACCTACAATGAGCAGTTCTTC.